These 17 T cell receptor beta chains originate from one sample sequenced in a study of blood T cell repertoires in COVID-19. Here immunoSEQ multiplex PCR was the method, and the copy in TCRdb shows in-frame clones only, minus some. The data contain about 380,000 clones, about 85% of them singletons. The sequencing input was peripheral blood. These receptors were collected from a young woman with acute or convalescent COVID-19.

The chain recombines TRBV4-1 with TRBJ2-7; the D is unclear. Germline V lookup: CDR1 MGHRA, CDR2 YSYEKL. The CDR3 has 15 amino acids. Trimming shortened V by 0 bases and J by 1 base, and 10 bases separated the two germline ends. The CDR3: CASSQEKTESYEQYF. In DNA, the CDR3 is TGCGCCAGCAGCCAAGAAAAAACAGAGTCCTACGAGCAGTACTTC.

CDR3 in DNA: TGTGCCAGCAGTTTAGGTGGCCTAGCCGGAGGCTACGAGCAGTACTTC. This codes for CASSLGGLAGGYEQYF. The chain joins TRBV28 to TRBJ2-7; possible D gene TRBD2, 5 bases. Trimming removed 2 bases from V and 3 bases from J, with 17 bases in between. Germline values: CDR1 MDHEN, CDR2 SYDVKM. The CDR3 loop spans 16 amino acids.

The rearrangement joins TRBV5-8 to TRBJ1-2; no clear D gene. From germline, CDR1 is SGHTS and CDR2 YDEGEE. This CDR3 is built from 12 residues. V was cut by 1 base and J by 5 bases, with 6 bases left in between. The CDR3 protein is CASSLSLYGYTF. CDR3 nucleotide sequence: TGTGCCAGCAGCTTGTCCCTATATGGCTACACCTTC.

This chain joins TRBV6-5 and TRBJ1-2; the match to TRBD1 covers 11 bases. Germline V gene data show CDR1 as MNHEY and CDR2 as SVGAGI. The CDR3 contains 14 residues. Germline trimming cut 8 bases from V and 4 bases from J; bases unmatched to any gene: 6. This chain's CDR3 is CASGQDRGPYGYTF. Written as DNA, the CDR3 is TGTGCCAGCGGACAGGACAGGGGGCCCTATGGCTACACCTTC.

The chain employs TRBV19 and TRBJ2-2; 9 bases map to TRBD1. J was trimmed by 4 bases and V by 8 bases; bases with no gene match: 26. CDR1 is LNHDA, CDR2 SQIVND, per germline (reference sequence). CDR3 length equals 21 residues. CDR3 in DNA: TGTGCCAGTGAGGGGGCCCCCGGGACAGGGATTAACGGGGGAGGCACCGGGGAGCTGTTTTTT. Encoded protein: CASEGAPGTGINGGGTGELFF.

DNA of the CDR3: TGTGCCAGCAGCTTATTGTGGAGGGGAGGGACTGAAGCTTTCTTT. Residues: CASSLLWRGGTEAFF. The chain recombines TRBV11-2 with TRBJ1-1; D is possibly TRBD1 (5 bases). CDR3 length: 15 residues. V lost 2 bases and J 5 bases, leaving 15 bases between the germline ends. The V gene's germline CDR1 is SGHAT and CDR2 FQNNGV.

The gene calls are TRBV10-1 and TRBJ2-1; no clear D gene. The CDR3 consists of 14 residues. Per the germline V gene, CDR1 is WNHNN and CDR2 is SYGVQD (reference sequence). With 5 bases removed from V and 1 base from J, the gap between germline ends came to 9 bases. The CDR3 is CASSLTVSYNEQFF. The CDR3, as DNA: TGCGCCAGCAGTCTAACGGTTTCCTACAATGAGCAGTTCTTC.

The V gene is TRBV7-9, the J gene TRBJ2-7, with TRBD1 matching over 7 bases. V dropped 0 bases and J dropped 5; count of bases not matched to a gene: 4. The germline V gene has CDR1 SEHNR and CDR2 FQNEAQ (reference sequence). The CDR3 loop spans 14 amino acids. The CDR3 reads CASSLADRVHEQYF. CDR3 DNA: TGTGCCAGCAGCTTAGCAGACAGGGTCCACGAGCAGTACTTC. Full variable domain (remainder filled in from reference TRBV7-9 and TRBJ2-7): DTGVSQNPRHKITKRGQNVTFRCDPISEHNRLYWYRQTLGQGPEFLTYFQNEAQLEKSRLLSDRFSAERPKGSFSTLEIQRTEQGDSAMYLCASSLADRVHEQYFGPGTRLTVT.

The chain links TRBV28 to TRBJ1-2; 9 nucleotides match TRBD1. CDR3 length: 15 amino acids. V shed 4 bases and J 4 bases; nucleotides not matched to a gene: 7. Germline values: CDR1 MDHEN, CDR2 SYDVKM. The CDR3 reads CASSWGQGIGYGYTF. The CDR3 region has the DNA TGTGCCAGCAGTTGGGGACAGGGAATAGGCTATGGCTACACCTTC.

J is TRBJ2-1 and V is TRBV13; TRBD1 matches 7 bases. The CDR3 has 14 amino acids. The germline V gene encodes CDR1 PRHDT and CDR2 FYEKMQ (reference sequence). Trimming at V came to 5 bases and at J to 1 base, leaving 2 bases not matched to a gene. CDR3 protein: CASSRQGSYNEQFF. For the CDR3, the DNA is TGTGCCAGCAGCCGACAGGGATCCTACAATGAGCAGTTCTTC.

The chain joins TRBV7-8 to TRBJ1-3, with D unclear. V lost 7 bases to trimming and J lost 0 bases, with 10 bases between them. The CDR3 is 14 amino acids. Germline loops: CDR1 SGHVS, CDR2 FQNEAQ. The CDR3 sequence: CASKFRGSGNTIYF. Here the CDR3 DNA reads TGTGCCAGCAAGTTCCGGGGCTCTGGAAACACCATATATTTT.

The CDR3 coding sequence is TGTGCCAGCAGCAAAGCTACAGTCTATGGCTATACCTTC. Encoded protein: CASSKATVYGYTF. J is TRBJ1-2 and V is TRBV21-1; the table's D call, TRBD1, has no DNA check behind it. TRBV21-1 is a documented pseudogene. The CDR3 runs 13 residues.

V usage is TRBV2 and J usage is TRBJ1-2; no firm D call. V was cut by 1 base and J by 4 bases, with 10 bases left in between. The CDR3 runs to 14 residues. Germline CDR1 and CDR2: SNHLY and FYNNEI. The DNA of the CDR3 is TGTGCCAGCAGTGAAGAACAGATAGGCTATGGCTACACCTTC. It encodes CASSEEQIGYGYTF.

The chain has TRBV5-4 and TRBJ1-2; 11 nucleotides align to TRBD1. Germline CDR1 and CDR2: SGHNT and YYREEE (reference sequence). The CDR3 is 17 residues long. Losses at the gene ends were 4 bases for V and 2 bases for J; bases not matched to a gene: 10. The chain's CDR3 is CASSRGGGDRGNYGYTF. The CDR3 bases are TGTGCCAGCAGCCGCGGGGGTGGGGACAGGGGGAACTATGGCTACACCTTC.

V is TRBV28 and J is TRBJ1-1; 7 positions match TRBD1. J gave up 5 bases and V 2 bases, and 5 bases lay outside the gene matches. CDR3 length: 14 residues. Germline V gene lookup returns CDR1 MDHEN and CDR2 SYDVKM. CDR3 in amino acids: CASSLVTGETEAFF. CDR3 coding DNA: TGTGCCAGCAGTTTAGTTACAGGGGAAACTGAAGCTTTCTTT.

The chain employs TRBV15 and TRBJ1-4, with D uncertain. Germline V CDR1 and CDR2: LNHNV, YYDKDF (reference sequence). The CDR3 has 14 residues. V lost 5 bases and J lost 0, with 7 bases in between. The CDR3 region is CATSETATNEKLFF. The CDR3 DNA is TGTGCCACCAGCGAGACTGCAACTAATGAAAAACTGTTTTTT.

The chain is built from TRBV19 and TRBJ1-6; 8 bases are a match to TRBD1. V dropped 6 bases and J dropped 9; count of bases not matched to a gene: 10. This CDR3 is 15 amino acids long. In germline, CDR1 is LNHDA, CDR2 SQIVND (reference sequence). CDR3 nucleotides: TGTGCCAGTAGCCCTTCCGGGACAGGCAGTTCACCCCTCCACTTT. This gives the protein CASSPSGTGSSPLHF.